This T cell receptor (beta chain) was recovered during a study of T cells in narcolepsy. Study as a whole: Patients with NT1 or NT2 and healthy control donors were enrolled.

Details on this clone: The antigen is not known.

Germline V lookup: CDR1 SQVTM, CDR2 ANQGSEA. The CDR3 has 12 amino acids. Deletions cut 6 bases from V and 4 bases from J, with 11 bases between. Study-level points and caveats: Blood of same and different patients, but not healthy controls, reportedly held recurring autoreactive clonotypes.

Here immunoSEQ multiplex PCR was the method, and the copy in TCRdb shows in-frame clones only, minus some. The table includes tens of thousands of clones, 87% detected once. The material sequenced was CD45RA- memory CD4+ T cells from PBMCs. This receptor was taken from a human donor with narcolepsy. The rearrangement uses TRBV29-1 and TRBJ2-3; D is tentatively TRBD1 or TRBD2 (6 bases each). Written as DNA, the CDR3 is TGCAGCGTCGCTGGGGGGCCAGATACGCAGTATTTT. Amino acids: CSVAGGPDTQYF.